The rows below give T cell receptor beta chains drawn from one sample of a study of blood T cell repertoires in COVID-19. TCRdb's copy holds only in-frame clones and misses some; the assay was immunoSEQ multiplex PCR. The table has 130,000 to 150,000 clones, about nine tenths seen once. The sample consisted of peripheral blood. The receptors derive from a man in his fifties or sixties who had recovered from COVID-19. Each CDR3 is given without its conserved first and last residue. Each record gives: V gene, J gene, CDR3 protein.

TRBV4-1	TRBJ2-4	ASSPVTQAKNIQY
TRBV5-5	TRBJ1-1	ASSPRGRRGLLLPEAF
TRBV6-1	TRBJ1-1	ASSETGGDMNTEAF
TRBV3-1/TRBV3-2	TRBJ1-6	ASSQSDTNSPLH
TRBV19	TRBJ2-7	ASSIVPRLSYEQY
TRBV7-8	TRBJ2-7	ASSLVPGNNEQY
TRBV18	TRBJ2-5	ASSVDPPGGQETQY
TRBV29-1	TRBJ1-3	SVEDDSSSGNTIY
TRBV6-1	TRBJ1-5	ASSEGVRGNQPQH
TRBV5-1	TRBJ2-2	ASSNTGTPAGTGELF
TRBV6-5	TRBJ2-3	ASKGGVPDTQY
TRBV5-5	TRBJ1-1	ASSPTRGGLMNTEAF
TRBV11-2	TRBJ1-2	ASSLEPGPYGYT
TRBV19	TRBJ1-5	ASTISGISNQPQH
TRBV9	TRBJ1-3	ASSVAPGSGNTIY
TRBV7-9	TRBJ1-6	ASSKDRVAAPLH
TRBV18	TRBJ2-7	ASSPTTGGNNEQY
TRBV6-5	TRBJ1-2	ASSYAGADYGYT
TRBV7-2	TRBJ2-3	ASSRTGTGGADTQY
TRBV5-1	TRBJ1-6	ASSYQGEGSPLH
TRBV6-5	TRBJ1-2	AIQTGTGVSYGYT
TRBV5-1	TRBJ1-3	ASSLEYSGNTIY
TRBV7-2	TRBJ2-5	ASSPWGNKETQY
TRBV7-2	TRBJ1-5	ASSLREGADQPQH
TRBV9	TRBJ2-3	ASSVAPDTRTDTQY
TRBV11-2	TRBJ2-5	ASSPGGSKTQY
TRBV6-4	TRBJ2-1	ASTRRQALGPRNEQF
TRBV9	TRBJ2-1	ASSGERTSGFGEQF
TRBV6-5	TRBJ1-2	ASSNRGDYGYT
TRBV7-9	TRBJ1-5	ASSPGGNNQPQH
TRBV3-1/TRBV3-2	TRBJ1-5	ASSQDPGGDQPQH
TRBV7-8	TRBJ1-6	ASSLILGRSYNSPLH
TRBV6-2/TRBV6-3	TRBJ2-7	ASSYSTGYEQY
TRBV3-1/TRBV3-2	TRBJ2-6	ASSPEVLGVGANVLT
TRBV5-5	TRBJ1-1	ASSQTAMNTEAF
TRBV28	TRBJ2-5	ASSYLRDRDQETQY
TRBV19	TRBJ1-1	ASSPRGSQGGNTEAF
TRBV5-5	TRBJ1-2	ASSIGTGEAYGYT
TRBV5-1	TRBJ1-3	ASSQGGGSGNTIY
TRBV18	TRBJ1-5	ASSRSPPFNSNQPQH
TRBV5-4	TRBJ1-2	ASSLDGGGGYT
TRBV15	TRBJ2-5	ATSARGGHGTQY
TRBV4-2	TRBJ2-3	ASSQAQRGGPGTDTQY
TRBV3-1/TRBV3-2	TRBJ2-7	ASRPNDSGGGSYEQY
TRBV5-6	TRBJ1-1	ASSLPRLLNTEAF